This T cell receptor beta chain was profiled in a study of B cell selection in AIRE deficiency. Regulatory T cells were sorted as CD4+CD25hiCD127low/negative cells. Comments on this clone: The junction departs from germline at one end; a sequencing error may be responsible. This CDR3 is also generated by other DNA sequences in the sample.

There are 14 residues in the CDR3. Germline V gives CDR1 KGHSH, CDR2 LQKENI. Profiled with immunoSEQ multiplex PCR; TCRdb holds only in-frame clones, not every one. The sample lists 20,000 or so clones, 80% to 95% occurring once. The chain is built from TRBV18 and TRBJ2-7; maybe TRBD1 (6 bases). The receptor was isolated from a human donor in good health. Sequenced: CD4+CD25+ Tregs sorted from PBMCs. Here the CDR3 reads CASSIRQDSYEQYF. DNA of the CDR3: TGTGCCAGCTCAATTCGACAGGACTCCTACGAGCAGTACTTT.